This entry describes one TCR beta chain. These data are taken from a study of blood T cell repertoires in COVID-19. The CDR3 covers 15 residues. Germline loops: CDR1 LNHDA, CDR2 SQIVND (reference sequence). J gave up 8 bases and V 4 bases, and 13 bases lay outside the gene matches. Authors' methods: Estimates of nucleated cell counts were drawn from the amplification of reference gene primers. Measured with immunoSEQ multiplex PCR; TCRdb has only the in-frame clones, and not every one. V, J and clone size are those of that table, while D and trimming were read from the DNA. Among 450,000 to 500,000 clones, approximately 83% were seen once, and the ten largest hold 3.2%.

The TCR was taken from a human donor in a cohort sampled during active COVID-19. V and J are TRBV19 and TRBJ1-1, with TRBD1 identical over 7 bases. The material sequenced was peripheral blood. The CDR3 loop reads CASSRGIGGDREAFF. CDR3 coding DNA: TGTGCCAGTAGTAGGGGGATCGGCGGGGACAGAGAAGCTTTCTTT.